These 26 T cell receptor beta chains came from one sample sequenced in a study of blood T cell repertoires in COVID-19. Assay used: immunoSEQ multiplex PCR; TCRdb lists only in-frame clones, some missing. The sample includes 130,000 to 150,000 clones, about three quarters of them seen just once. The sequencing input was peripheral blood. These receptor sequences come from a woman aged 60 to 75 with acute or convalescent COVID-19.

The chain employs TRBV9 and TRBJ1-2; perhaps TRBD1 as D (5 bases). Between the trimmed V and J ends, which lost 0 bases and 2 bases, there was a span of 11 bases. Germline V CDR1 and CDR2: SGDLS, YYNGEE. The length of the CDR3 is 15 residues. The CDR3 region is CASSVVREGNYGYTF. DNA of the CDR3: TGTGCCAGCAGCGTAGTCAGGGAAGGGAACTATGGCTACACCTTC.

This clone showed up just a few times. This chain joins TRBV12-5 and TRBJ1-6, with 8 positions matching TRBD1. The CDR3 covers 15 residues. The V gene end was trimmed by 1 base and the J gene end by 7 bases; junction bases not matched to a gene: 3. Germline values: CDR1 LGHNT, CDR2 FRNRAP. CDR3 region: CASGLGTGRNSPLHF. CDR3 in DNA: TGTGCTAGTGGTTTGGGGACAGGGAGAAATTCACCCCTCCACTTT.

This clone was observed once. The same CDR3 is also encoded by other DNA sequences in this sample. The rearrangement joins TRBV19 to TRBJ2-1; 7 nucleotides match TRBD2. This CDR3 contains 15 residues. The germline V gene encodes CDR1 LNHDA and CDR2 SQIVND (reference sequence). J was trimmed by 5 bases and V by 2 bases; bases with no gene match: 6. CDR3 nucleotides: TGTGCCAGTAGTATAAGCGCTAGCGGAAACAATGAGCAGTTCTTC. This codes for CASSISASGNNEQFF.

V is TRBV28 and J is TRBJ2-7, with D perhaps matching TRBD2 (6 bases). With 4 bases removed from V and 2 bases from J, the gap between germline ends came to 21 bases. The CDR3 spans 17 residues. The V gene's germline CDR1 is MDHEN and CDR2 SYDVKM. The CDR3, as DNA: TGTGCCAGCAGTTGGGCAGGTATTACCCCGGGGGCCTACGAGCAGTACTTC. It specifies CASSWAGITPGAYEQYF.

The chain joins TRBV5-1 to TRBJ2-1; D is possibly TRBD2 (5 bases). The V end lost 4 bases, the J end lost 1 base, and 9 bases lay between the germline ends. The CDR3 length is 14 residues. Germline lookup yields CDR1 SGHRS and CDR2 YFSETQ. CDR3 coding DNA: TGCGCCAGCAGCGGGAGAGGGTCCTACAATGAGCAGTTCTTC. It specifies CASSGRGSYNEQFF.

The chain recombines TRBV19 with TRBJ2-1, with 16 bases aligning to TRBD2. V lost 5 bases and J lost 3; bases outside the gene matches: 7. The CDR3 contains 18 residues. From germline, CDR1 is LNHDA and CDR2 SQIVND (reference sequence). The CDR3 here is CASSGTSGRARVYNEQFF. CDR3 nucleotides: TGTGCCAGTAGTGGGACTAGCGGGAGGGCCAGGGTCTACAATGAGCAGTTCTTC.

The CDR3 is CASRPGHRNEQYF. The CDR3 DNA reads TGTGCCAGCAGACCGGGACACCGCAACGAGCAGTACTTC. The gene calls are TRBV12-3 or TRBV12-4 and TRBJ2-7, with D perhaps matching TRBD1 (6 bases). Trimming pared 6 bases from V and 5 bases from J, leaving 14 bases between. This CDR3 has 13 residues.

The DNA for the CDR3 is TGTGCCTGGAAGCGACGGAGGGTGGGAGACACTGAAGCTTTCTTT. The encoded protein is CAWKRRRVGDTEAFF. The rearrangement links TRBV30 to TRBJ1-1; D unresolved. V was clipped by 4 bases and J by 3 bases, with 18 bases between them. CDR3 size: 15 residues. Looked up from germline, CDR1 is GTSNPN and CDR2 is SVGIG (reference sequence).

The CDR3 DNA is TGTGCCACCAGCGAGACGGGACTGAGGACCGGGGAGCTGTTTTTT. It specifies CATSETGLRTGELFF. The V and J genes are TRBV24-1 and TRBJ2-2; tentatively, D is TRBD2 (6 bases). Germline CDR1 is KGHDR and CDR2 is SFDVKD. V was shortened by 7 bases and J by 5 bases, with 16 bases between the two germline ends. The CDR3 consists of 15 residues.

The chain has TRBV18 and TRBJ1-2, with D perhaps matching TRBD1 (5 bases). This CDR3 spans 13 amino acids. Deletions cut 10 bases from V and 4 bases from J, with 16 bases between. CDR1 KGHSH and CDR2 LQKENI come from the germline V gene. The DNA of the CDR3 is TGTGCCACACAACAGGAAGGAGCCTATGGCTACACCTTC. Its protein product is CATQQEGAYGYTF.

The chain links TRBV9 to TRBJ1-2, with 7 bases fitting TRBD1. CDR3 length: 14 amino acids. With V trimmed by 0 bases and J by 5 bases, 4 bases remained unmatched. Germline CDR1 SGDLS, CDR2 YYNGEE. The CDR3 DNA reads as TGTGCCAGCAGCGTAGAAGGGACAGCGTATGGCTACACCTTC. Protein: CASSVEGTAYGYTF.

The chain links TRBV29-1 to TRBJ2-7; possible D gene TRBD2, 8 bases. V was pared by 4 bases and J by 0 bases, with 13 bases between. Germline CDR1 and CDR2: SQVTM and ANQGSEA. This CDR3 is 14 amino acids long. The CDR3 loop reads CSVAGGTSSYEQYF. Here the CDR3 DNA reads TGCAGCGTTGCAGGGGGGACTAGCTCCTACGAGCAGTACTTC.

The rearrangement links TRBV7-8 to TRBJ2-7; 9 positions agree with TRBD2. V trimming: 5 bases; J trimming: 2 bases; junction bases outside the gene matches: 10. In germline, CDR1 is SGHVS, CDR2 FQNEAQ. This CDR3 is built from 16 residues. The CDR3 here is CASSEIGGGRAYEQYF. In DNA, the CDR3 is TGTGCCAGCAGCGAGATTGGCGGCGGGAGGGCCTACGAGCAGTACTTC.

This rearrangement joins TRBV7-6 to TRBJ2-1; D might be TRBD2 (6 bases). This CDR3 is 15 amino acids long. Germline V gene data show CDR1 as SGHVS and CDR2 as FNYEAQ. The V gene lost 1 base and the J gene lost 10 bases, with 17 bases spanning the gap. CDR3: CASSLELRGLGEQFF. CDR3 DNA: TGTGCCAGCAGCTTAGAGTTGAGGGGACTTGGAGAGCAGTTCTTC.

V and J are TRBV3-1 (or the pseudogene TRBV3-2) and TRBJ2-1; 7 bases match TRBD2. The CDR3 covers 15 residues. Trimming at V came to 4 bases and at J to 5 bases, leaving 8 bases not matched to a gene. Germline values: CDR1 LGHDT, CDR2 YNNKEL (reference sequence). CDR3 nucleotide sequence: TGTGCCAGCAGCCCTTCCGGACTAGTCGACAATGAGCAGTTCTTC. It encodes CASSPSGLVDNEQFF.

The genes are TRBV6-1 and TRBJ1-1; D is possibly TRBD1 (5 bases). Trimming removed 6 bases from V and 7 bases from J, with 15 bases in between. This CDR3 region has 13 residues. Germline V lookup: CDR1 MNHNS, CDR2 SASEGT. In DNA, the CDR3 is TGTGCCAGCAGCCGTGACGGGGGGTATGAAGCTTTCTTT. Translated: CASSRDGGYEAFF.

This clone has a single count. This same CDR3 is encoded by further DNA sequences in the sample. The chain links TRBV12-3 or TRBV12-4 to TRBJ1-1, with 7 bases matching TRBD1. J gave up 1 base and V 8 bases, and 1 base lay outside the gene matches. The CDR3 is 12 amino acids. The CDR3 here is CASRQGNTEAFF. CDR3 bases: TGTGCCAGCCGACAGGGGAACACTGAAGCTTTCTTT.

This chain connects TRBV19 to TRBJ1-5; D unclear. CDR1 is LNHDA, CDR2 SQIVND, per germline (reference sequence). V shed 5 bases and J shed 3 bases, with 14 bases lying between them. The CDR3 has 15 residues. Written as DNA, the CDR3 is TGTGCCAGTAGTGTTGTTAGCAGATCCAATCAGCCCCAGCATTTT. It specifies CASSVVSRSNQPQHF. Combining the CDR3 with reference TRBV19 and TRBJ1-5 gives the whole variable domain DGGITQSPKYLFRKEGQNVTLSCEQNLNHDAMYWYRQDPGQGLRLIYYSQIVNDFQKGDIAEGYSVSREKKESFPLTVTSAQKNPTAFYLCASSVVSRSNQPQHFGDGTRLSIL.

The V call is TRBV5-6, the J call TRBJ2-1, with a tentative D call TRBD2 (6 bases). Trimming removed 2 bases at V and 14 bases at J, with 14 bases between. The CDR3 runs 12 residues. CDR1 and CDR2 (germline): SGHDT, YYEEEE. CDR3 sequence: CASSFGGSGEFF. CDR3 bases: TGTGCCAGCAGCTTCGGGGGTTCAGGCGAGTTCTTC.

The chain combines TRBV19 with TRBJ2-1; 13 bases agree with TRBD2. The CDR3 is made up of 15 amino acids. From germline, CDR1 is LNHDA and CDR2 SQIVND (reference sequence). The trim removed 0 bases at V and 10 bases at J, leaving 3 bases unmatched. The CDR3 loop reads CASSIDGTSGIEQFF. The DNA for the CDR3 is TGTGCCAGTAGTATAGATGGGACTAGCGGGATAGAGCAGTTCTTC.

For this clone: Given a much more abundant clone one base away, this may be a read error. The CDR3, as DNA: TGTGCCAGCACCACCGGGACAGGGACTCACGAGCAGTGCTTC. Protein: CASTTGTGTHEQCF. The chain is built from TRBV2 and TRBJ2-7; TRBD1 agrees at 9 bases. Germline CDR1 reads SNHLY; CDR2 reads FYNNEI. This CDR3 region has 14 residues.

The chain recombines TRBV9 with TRBJ2-3; 10 bases align to TRBD2. Germline V lookup: CDR1 SGDLS, CDR2 YYNGEE. V lost 3 bases to trimming and J lost 5 bases; unmatched junction nucleotides: 9. This CDR3 is built from 16 residues. Here the CDR3 reads CASSASSGRAIDTQYF. For the CDR3, the DNA is TGTGCCAGCAGCGCATCCAGCGGGAGGGCCATAGATACGCAGTATTTT.

This chain joins TRBV4-1 and TRBJ2-7; 8 bases line up with TRBD2. Germline V gives CDR1 MGHRA, CDR2 YSYEKL. The CDR3 loop spans 15 amino acids. V dropped 1 base and J dropped 2; count of bases not matched to a gene: 4. The CDR3: CASSQVVSGTYEQYF. As DNA, the CDR3 is TGCGCCAGCAGCCAAGTGGTTAGCGGGACCTACGAGCAGTACTTC.

This chain joins TRBV4-1 and TRBJ2-7; TRBD2 matches at 10 bases. This CDR3 contains 16 residues. V lost 2 bases to trimming and J lost 0 bases; unmatched junction nucleotides: 4. Germline V gives CDR1 MGHRA, CDR2 YSYEKL. The CDR3 DNA is TGCGCCAGCAGCCAATCACTAGCGGGGACCTCCTACGAGCAGTACTTC. Amino acid sequence: CASSQSLAGTSYEQYF.

The rearrangement links TRBV3-1 (or the pseudogene TRBV3-2) to TRBJ2-3; 9 nucleotides match TRBD2. The CDR3 contains 15 residues. In germline, CDR1 is LGHDT, CDR2 YNNKEL (reference sequence). V shed 5 bases and J 7 bases; nucleotides not matched to a gene: 10. The CDR3, as DNA: TGTGCCAGCAGCTACCCTAGCGGGATAGCCTATACGCAGTATTTT. This gives the protein CASSYPSGIAYTQYF.

J is TRBJ1-2 and V is TRBV4-2, with 7 bases lining up with TRBD1. This CDR3 is 17 amino acids long. V gave up 0 bases and J gave up 7 bases; unmatched junction bases: 14. Per the germline V gene, CDR1 is LGHNA and CDR2 is YNFKEQ. The CDR3 spells CASSQDLAGGRIVGYTF. The CDR3 DNA reads TGTGCCAGCAGCCAAGATTTAGCAGGGGGGAGAATAGTTGGCTACACCTTC.